These 27 T cell receptor beta chains share one sample of origin, sequenced in a study of blood T cell repertoires in COVID-19. The data were produced by immunoSEQ multiplex PCR, yet TCRdb's version contains in-frame clones alone and is incomplete. This table holds fewer than 300,000 clones, more than 75% found once. The source material was peripheral blood. The source of these receptors is a middle-aged woman who had recovered from COVID-19.

The CDR3 spells CASSPPLPGGSNQPQHF. DNA for the CDR3: TGTGCCAGCTCACCACCACTTCCCGGGGGTAGCAATCAGCCCCAGCATTTT. The chain couples TRBV18 to TRBJ1-5; tentative D call: TRBD1 (5 bases). CDR3 length: 17 residues. Germline CDR1 is KGHSH and CDR2 is LQKENI. Trimming stripped 0 bases from V and 0 bases from J, with 12 bases between.

V usage is TRBV30 and J usage is TRBJ2-4; 9 bases are shared with TRBD2. Germline lookup yields CDR1 GTSNPN and CDR2 SVGIG (reference sequence). The trim removed 5 bases at V and 0 bases at J, leaving 5 bases unmatched. This CDR3 comprises 15 residues. The CDR3 region has the DNA TGTGCCTGGGCCGGCGGGGGGGTAGCCAAAAACATTCAGTACTTC. Protein product: CAWAGGGVAKNIQYF.

V is TRBV6-5 and J is TRBJ1-4; 7 bases align to TRBD1. With 6 bases clipped from V and 7 bases from J, the junction kept 2 bases outside the gene matches. CDR3 length: 12 residues. CDR1 is MNHEY and CDR2 is SVGAGI in the germline V gene. CDR3 protein: CASRRTGEKLFF. The CDR3 DNA is TGTGCCAGCAGACGGACAGGTGAAAAACTGTTTTTT.

The rearrangement uses TRBV5-1 and TRBJ2-5; TRBD2 aligns across 7 bases. V shed 0 bases and J 1 base; nucleotides not matched to a gene: 3. CDR1 and CDR2 (germline): SGHRS, YFSETQ. The CDR3 sequence is 15 residues long. CDR3 nucleotide sequence: TGCGCCAGCAGCTTGGCAGCGGGGCCCCAAGAGACCCAGTACTTC. Translating gives CASSLAAGPQETQYF.

The chain has TRBV12-5 and TRBJ1-6, with TRBD1 matching over 7 bases. The CDR3 consists of 15 residues. Germline V CDR1 and CDR2: LGHNT, FRNRAP. V gave up 2 bases and J gave up 5 bases; unmatched junction bases: 3. This CDR3 reads CASGLLRGDNSPLHF. The DNA of the CDR3 is TGTGCTAGTGGTTTGCTCAGGGGGGATAATTCACCCCTCCACTTT.

This clone occurred once. The rearrangement links TRBV14 to TRBJ2-5, with TRBD2 as a possible D gene (5 bases). Germline assignment: CDR1 SGHDN and CDR2 FVKESK. The CDR3 is made up of 14 amino acids. The V gene lost 0 bases and the J gene lost 7 bases, with 12 bases spanning the gap. The DNA for the CDR3 is TGTGCCAGCAGCCAAGATAGGGCCGCGGGGACCCAGTACTTC. This encodes CASSQDRAAGTQYF.

This clone appeared once. This rearrangement joins TRBV19 to TRBJ1-5; 11 nucleotides agree with TRBD1. There are 14 residues in the CDR3. J was trimmed by 4 bases and V by 6 bases; bases with no gene match: 2. CDR1 and CDR2 (germline): LNHDA, SQIVND (reference sequence). DNA for the CDR3: TGTGCCAGTAGGGGACAGGGGGGAAATCAGCCCCAGCATTTT. This translates into CASRGQGGNQPQHF.

This chain uses TRBV30 with TRBJ1-2; D gene ambiguous. This CDR3 has 13 amino acids. Per germline, CDR1 GTSNPN and CDR2 SVGIG (reference sequence). The ends were cut back, 0 bases at V and 6 bases at J, with 11 bases in the middle. The chain's CDR3 is CAWSVLVLNGYTF. CDR3 coding DNA: TGTGCCTGGAGTGTACTCGTCCTAAATGGCTACACCTTC.

The chain has TRBV5-1 and TRBJ2-6, with 7 bases matching TRBD1. CDR3 size: 18 residues. The germline CDR1 and CDR2 sequences are SGHRS and YFSETQ. The trim removed 0 bases at V and 0 bases at J, leaving 6 bases unmatched. The CDR3 DNA reads as TGCGCCAGCAGCTTGGATGGGACAGTGCTCTCTGGGGCCAACGTCCTGACTTTC. This translates into CASSLDGTVLSGANVLTF.

The chain links TRBV5-6 to TRBJ2-1; D call uncertain. Germline lookup yields CDR1 SGHDT and CDR2 YYEEEE. V lost 0 bases and J lost 7, with 11 bases in between. This CDR3 is 14 amino acids long. The CDR3 nucleotides read TGTGCCAGCAGCTTGGGGGCACCTTGGAATGAGCAGTTCTTC. Its protein product is CASSLGAPWNEQFF.

J is TRBJ2-5 and V is TRBV2; D unresolved. Between the trimmed V and J ends, which lost 8 bases and 5 bases, there was a span of 9 bases. Germline CDR1 reads SNHLY; CDR2 reads FYNNEI. The CDR3 length is 11 residues. The CDR3 bases are TGTGCCAGCGCATACAAGGAGACCCAGTACTTC. This encodes CASAYKETQYF.

The CDR3 DNA is TGTGCCAGCAGCTACGGACTCCCCGGTGTCACCGGGGAGCTGTTTTTT. Protein product: CASSYGLPGVTGELFF. The rearrangement joins TRBV14 to TRBJ2-2, with D possibly being TRBD2 (5 bases). V lost 5 bases and J 4 bases, leaving 17 bases between the germline ends. The CDR3 length is 16 residues. Looked up from germline, CDR1 is SGHDN and CDR2 is FVKESK.

A single count supports this clone. The chain uses TRBV27 and TRBJ2-3, with no clear D. The CDR3 is 14 residues long. Germline V gene lookup returns CDR1 MNHEY and CDR2 SMNVEV (reference sequence). V lost 6 bases, J lost 0 bases, and 10 bases lay in between. The CDR3 sequence is CASRPDSSTDTQYF. Written as DNA, the CDR3 is TGTGCCAGCAGGCCCGACTCTAGCACAGATACGCAGTATTTT.

The CDR3, as DNA: TGTGCCAGTAGTTTCCGACAGGGAATTAGCACAGATACGCAGTATTTT. It yields the protein CASSFRQGISTDTQYF. The J gene is TRBJ2-3, the V gene TRBV19, with 7 bases aligning to TRBD1. Germline CDR1 and CDR2: LNHDA and SQIVND (reference sequence). The V segment lost 5 bases and the J segment 0 bases; nucleotides outside the gene matches: 8. The CDR3 length is 16 residues.

This clone was counted once. V is TRBV14 and J is TRBJ1-1; TRBD1 might be the D (6 bases). The CDR3 loop spans 15 amino acids. V was clipped by 3 bases and J by 5 bases, with 16 bases between them. CDR1 and CDR2 (germline): SGHDN, FVKESK. Here the CDR3 reads CASSQDRQVWTEAFF. CDR3 nucleotide sequence: TGTGCCAGCAGCCAGGACCGACAGGTTTGGACTGAAGCTTTCTTT.

J is TRBJ2-3 and V is TRBV5-1, with 9 positions matching TRBD1. The germline V gene has CDR1 SGHRS and CDR2 YFSETQ. The CDR3 is 15 amino acids. Trimming removed 2 bases from V and 3 bases from J; junction bases left unmatched: 4. CDR3 region: CASSFRQGGTDTQYF. The CDR3 bases are TGCGCCAGCAGCTTTCGACAGGGGGGAACAGATACGCAGTATTTT.

The rearrangement uses TRBV29-1 and TRBJ1-2, with D unclear. The CDR3 extends over 14 amino acids. Germline V gene lookup returns CDR1 SQVTM and CDR2 ANQGSEA. V lost 4 bases, J lost 0 bases, and 12 bases lay in between. The CDR3 DNA is TGCAGCGTTGGGGCAGATCCATCTAACTATGGCTACACCTTC. This encodes CSVGADPSNYGYTF.

V gene TRBV4-3 combines with J gene TRBJ2-1, with TRBD2 identical over 10 bases. Germline V CDR1 and CDR2: LGHNA, YSLEER. The ends lost 0 bases at V and 8 bases at J; junction bases unmatched: 10. The CDR3 spans 17 residues. The CDR3 loop reads CASSQDPSGGLSDEQFF. In DNA, the CDR3 is TGCGCCAGCAGCCAAGATCCTAGCGGGGGCCTCTCGGATGAGCAGTTCTTC.

The V call is TRBV4-3, the J call TRBJ2-7, with 7 bases lining up with TRBD1. V shed 0 bases and J 0 bases; nucleotides not matched to a gene: 11. The CDR3 runs to 18 residues. Germline CDR1 reads LGHNA; CDR2 reads YSLEER. The CDR3: CASSQDMAGQESSYEQYF. CDR3 DNA: TGCGCCAGCAGCCAAGACATGGCAGGACAGGAGAGCTCCTACGAGCAGTACTTC.

The chain links TRBV6-2 or TRBV6-3 to TRBJ1-4, with D perhaps matching TRBD1 (6 bases). Germline CDR1 and CDR2: MNHEY and SVGEGT. The CDR3 consists of 14 residues. Between the trimmed V and J ends, which lost 4 bases and 5 bases, there was a span of 11 bases. CDR3 in DNA: TGTGCCAGCAGTTCCGGACAGCCCAATGAAAAACTGTTTTTT. It codes for CASSSGQPNEKLFF.

The chain couples TRBV6-2 or TRBV6-3 to TRBJ2-5, with D perhaps matching TRBD1 (5 bases). The ends were cut back, 5 bases at V and 7 bases at J, with 8 bases in the middle. The germline V gene encodes CDR1 MNHEY and CDR2 SVGEGT. The length of the CDR3 is 11 residues. CDR3 loop: CASSQGSTQYF. The DNA of the CDR3 is TGTGCCAGCAGTCAGGGATCGACCCAGTACTTC.

The genes are TRBV29-1 and TRBJ1-4; D possibly corresponds to TRBD1 (6 bases). The germline V gene has CDR1 SQVTM and CDR2 ANQGSEA. The V end was cut by 7 bases, the J end by 5 bases, with 14 bases between. The CDR3 loop spans 13 amino acids. The CDR3 region has the DNA TGCAGCGCCCAGGGGAGACTGAATGAAAAACTGTTTTTT. It specifies CSAQGRLNEKLFF.

CDR3 sequence (DNA): TGTGCCAGCAGTTACTCGAGCGGGACAGGGGACTATGGCTACACCTTC. Its protein is CASSYSSGTGDYGYTF. V usage is TRBV6-6 and J usage is TRBJ1-2; 10 nucleotides match TRBD1. The CDR3 is made up of 16 amino acids. Trimming cost V 0 bases and J 3 bases; bases outside gene matches: 4. CDR1 and CDR2 (germline): MNHNY, SVGAGI (reference sequence).

The rearrangement joins TRBV18 to TRBJ1-2; D not resolved. V shed 2 bases and J shed 4 bases, with 11 bases lying between them. The length of the CDR3 is 14 residues. Germline V lookup: CDR1 KGHSH, CDR2 LQKENI. CDR3 coding DNA: TGTGCCAGCTCACCATTGGGCGGGGTCTATGGCTACACCTTC. Translating gives CASSPLGGVYGYTF.

CDR3 in DNA: TGTGCCAGCAGTGAAAGTCGGTACGAGCAGTACTTC. Its protein product is CASSESRYEQYF. The genes are TRBV2 and TRBJ2-7; D uncertain. The CDR3 length is 12 residues. Between the trimmed V and J ends, which lost 2 bases and 4 bases, there was a span of 6 bases. Looked up from germline, CDR1 is SNHLY and CDR2 is FYNNEI.

The chain carries TRBV30 and TRBJ1-4; 7 nucleotides line up with TRBD1. The germline gives CDR1 GTSNPN, CDR2 SVGIG (reference sequence). Trimming cost V 2 bases and J 8 bases; bases outside gene matches: 8. The CDR3 has 14 amino acids. In DNA, the CDR3 is TGTGCCTGGAGTCCGGGACAGTCTCTAGAAAAACTGTTTTTT. Protein product: CAWSPGQSLEKLFF.

The chain has TRBV18 and TRBJ2-7; the D is unclear. Germline lookup yields CDR1 KGHSH and CDR2 LQKENI. The CDR3 has 13 residues. V was pared by 2 bases and J by 5 bases, with 10 bases between. The CDR3 loop is CASSPATNHEQYF. The CDR3 region has the DNA TGTGCCAGCTCACCAGCGACAAACCACGAGCAGTACTTC.